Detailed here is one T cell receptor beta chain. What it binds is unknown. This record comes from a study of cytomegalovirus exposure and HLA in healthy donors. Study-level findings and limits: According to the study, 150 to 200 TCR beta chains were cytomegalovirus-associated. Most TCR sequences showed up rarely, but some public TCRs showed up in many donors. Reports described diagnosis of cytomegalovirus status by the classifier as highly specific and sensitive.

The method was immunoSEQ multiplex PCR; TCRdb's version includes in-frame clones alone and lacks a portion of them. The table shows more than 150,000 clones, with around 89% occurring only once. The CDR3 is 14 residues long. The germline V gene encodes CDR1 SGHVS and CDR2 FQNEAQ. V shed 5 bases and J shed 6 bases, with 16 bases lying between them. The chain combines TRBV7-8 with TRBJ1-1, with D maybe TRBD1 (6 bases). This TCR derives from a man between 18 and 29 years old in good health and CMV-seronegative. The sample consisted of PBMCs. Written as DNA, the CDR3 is TGTGCCAGCAGCGTAGAAGGCAGGGGTGCTGAAGCTTTCTTT. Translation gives CASSVEGRGAEAFF.